This T cell receptor beta chain is from a study of OX40 agonist ivuxolimab in advanced cancers. Study details: With ivuxolimab, an agonistic anti-OX40 (CD134) antibody, patients were treated.

The table came from immunoSEQ multiplex PCR; TCRdb's copy has only in-frame clones and leaves some out. The repertoire holds 70,000 to 90,000 clones, with about 88% as singletons. Researchers took blood at baseline, on cycle 4 day 1, and on cycle 7 day 1. The source material was CD4+ or CD8+ T cells sorted from blood, sampled in a trial of the OX40 agonist ivuxolimab. The sequence derives from an adult with an advanced solid tumor such as melanoma, head and neck, liver or kidney cancer.

The DNA of the CDR3 is TGTGCCAGCAGTTATAGCGGGAGTGATACGCAGTATTTT. Amino acids: CASSYSGSDTQYF. The chain is built from TRBV5-6 and TRBJ2-3; the match to TRBD2 covers 9 bases. Losses at the gene ends were 5 bases for V and 6 bases for J; bases not matched to a gene: 4. CDR1 is SGHDT and CDR2 is YYEEEE in the germline V gene. The length of the CDR3 is 13 residues.